The 8 T cell receptor beta chains below come from one sample, sequenced in a study of blood T cell repertoires in COVID-19. TCRdb's table, derived via immunoSEQ multiplex PCR, lists solely in-frame clones and lacks some. Seen here are over 250,000 clones, about four fifths observed once, and the top ten hold approximately 9%. The sequencing sample was made of peripheral blood. Receptor source: a woman aged 50 to 60 who had recovered from COVID-19.

The V call is TRBV19, the J call TRBJ2-3; 8 nucleotides agree with TRBD1. Germline V gives CDR1 LNHDA, CDR2 SQIVND (reference sequence). The CDR3 covers 13 residues. After removal of 7 bases from V and 1 base from J, the junction contained 1 base not matched to a gene. The CDR3 is CASKTGGTDTQYF. CDR3 bases: TGTGCCAGTAAGACAGGGGGCACAGATACGCAGTATTTT.

This clone has only a few counts. This chain uses TRBV9 with TRBJ1-3; D might be TRBD1 (6 bases). The CDR3 sequence is 16 residues long. V was clipped by 4 bases and J by 2 bases, with 16 bases between them. Germline assignment: CDR1 SGDLS and CDR2 YYNGEE. CDR3 sequence (DNA): TGTGCCAGCAGCCTAGAAGGTCAGGGGACTGGAAACACCATATATTTT. As protein: CASSLEGQGTGNTIYF. Full variable domain (outside the CDR3, taken from reference TRBV9 and TRBJ1-3): DSGVTQTPKHLITATGQRVTLRCSPRSGDLSVYWYQQSLDQGLQFLIQYYNGEERAKGNILERFSAQQFPDLHSELNLSSLELGDSALYFCASSLEGQGTGNTIYFGEGSWLTVV.

The chain couples TRBV5-4 to TRBJ2-6, with 8 bases fitting TRBD2. This CDR3 region has 17 residues. Germline lookup yields CDR1 SGHNT and CDR2 YYREEE (reference sequence). The junction had 5 bases not matched to a gene; V was cut back by 1 base and J by 2 bases. CDR3 sequence reads: CASSLRSGSPGANVLTF. CDR3 coding DNA: TGTGCCAGCAGCTTGAGGAGCGGGAGCCCTGGGGCCAACGTCCTGACTTTC. The whole variable domain, filled in from reference TRBV5-4 and TRBJ2-6, reads ETGVTQSPTHLIKTRGQQVTLRCSSQSGHNTVSWYQQALGQGPQFIFQYYREEENGRGNFPPRFSGLQFPNYSSELNVNALELDDSALYLCASSLRSGSPGANVLTFGAGSRLTVL.

The chain recombines TRBV6-5 with TRBJ2-3; D uncertain. Germline V lookup: CDR1 MNHEY, CDR2 SVGAGI. Trimming removed 7 bases at V and 2 bases at J, with 13 bases between. CDR3 length: 14 amino acids. Here the CDR3 DNA reads TGTGCCAGCACGAGGAGAGGTTACACAGATACGCAGTATTTT. It specifies CASTRRGYTDTQYF.

A single count supports this clone. The chain combines TRBV5-4 with TRBJ2-5, with 9 bases that match TRBD2. The V segment lost 1 base and the J segment 5 bases; nucleotides outside the gene matches: 12. Germline CDR1 reads SGHNT; CDR2 reads YYREEE (reference sequence). There are 17 residues in the CDR3. The CDR3 is CASSLSWSSGGLETQYF. CDR3 DNA: TGTGCCAGCAGCTTGTCGTGGAGTAGCGGGGGTTTGGAGACCCAGTACTTC.

This clone was seen once. The rearrangement uses TRBV6-5 and TRBJ1-1; possibly TRBD1 for D (5 bases). There are 15 residues in the CDR3. Germline loops: CDR1 MNHEY, CDR2 SVGAGI. V lost 1 base and J 6 bases, leaving 15 bases between the germline ends. CDR3 residues: CASSYYDSFPSEAFF. The CDR3 nucleotides are TGTGCCAGCAGTTACTACGACAGTTTCCCGTCTGAAGCTTTCTTT.

A single count supports this clone. V is TRBV30 and J is TRBJ2-7; 7 positions agree with TRBD2. Germline V gene lookup returns CDR1 GTSNPN and CDR2 SVGIG (reference sequence). The CDR3 runs to 19 residues. Losses at the gene ends were 0 bases for V and 0 bases for J; bases not matched to a gene: 17. The CDR3 sequence is CAWSVSGGGSFLSSYEQYF. CDR3 nucleotide sequence: TGTGCCTGGAGTGTATCGGGAGGTGGCAGCTTCTTGAGCTCCTACGAGCAGTACTTC.

The chain is built from TRBV28 and TRBJ2-3; 16 bases are a match to TRBD2. Germline CDR1 and CDR2: MDHEN and SYDVKM. J gave up 0 bases and V 5 bases, and 5 bases lay outside the gene matches. The CDR3 consists of 18 residues. The CDR3 sequence: CASSLGTSGGASTDTQYF. The CDR3 DNA reads as TGTGCCAGCAGTCTCGGGACTAGCGGGGGGGCGAGCACAGATACGCAGTATTTT.